The clone carrying this T cell receptor (beta chain) was seen more than once but under ten times. Its target is unknown. TCRdb reprocessed the PCR reads via MiXCR. This sample has some 41,000 clones, with about 3.3% found just once. Not a single patient had been given any form of treatment at any point before undergoing thyroid surgery. V was pared by 5 bases and J by 7 bases, with 20 bases between. From germline, CDR1 is SNHLY and CDR2 FYNNEI. This CDR3 spans 16 amino acids. The record originates from a study of metastatic and nonmetastatic thyroid tumors. Study-wide context: Repertoire comparison spanned blood and tumor or nodule tissue of malignant and benign thyroid patients.

Broader study findings: Reported TCR beta diversity, measured in blood and tumor, was significantly higher for malignant thyroid tumors than for benign nodules.

The receptor was isolated from a female donor with papillary thyroid cancer or a benign thyroid nodule (not recorded which). Some clones in this sample may be carry-over from other donors' samples. The chain recombines TRBV2 with TRBJ1-4, with a possible D match to TRBD1 (5 bases). Sequencing was carried out using blood. CDR3 loop: CASSLAAGRVGEKLFF. In DNA, the CDR3 is TGTGCCAGCAGTTTAGCGGCCGGCAGGGTCGGTGAAAAACTGTTTTTT. The full variable domain, completed using reference TRBV2 and TRBJ1-4, is EPEVTQTPSHQVTQMGQEVILRCVPISNHLYFYWYRQILGQKVEFLVSFYNNEISEKSEIFDDQFSVERPDGSNFTLKIRSTKLEDSAMYFCASSLAAGRVGEKLFFGSGTQLSVL.